A selection of T cell receptor beta chains follows, all from one sample in a study of T-cell memory formation after mild COVID-19. TCRdb passed the 5' RACE reads through MiXCR, listing each CDR3 protein once. The sample lists about 180,000 distinct CDR3 sequences, 15% to 20% seen once, with around 3.9% in the top ten. Sequenced sample: PBMCs or a T cell subset sorted from them (not recorded which). The source of these receptors is a man aged 18-30 years who had mild COVID-19 (a few samples of this study predate the infection). Cell type and time point are not known. The conserved cysteine and the conserved F or W are not part of the CDR3 here. Size tells how often a clone was seen (once, few, many) or the class of an expanded clone, and some rows leave it out.

v_call	clone_size	j_call	cdr3_aa
TRBV7-8	few	TRBJ2-1	ASRRTSGVSYNEQF
TRBV10-3	few	TRBJ1-4	AISDTSGIANEKLF
TRBV6-5	.	TRBJ1-1	ASSYTGAREAF
TRBV7-2	.	TRBJ2-2	ASSLFHTIGELF
TRBV11-1	.	TRBJ2-5	ASSLALRAVETQY
TRBV5-1	.	TRBJ1-1	ASSFLGDGAEAF
TRBV7-2	many	TRBJ2-3	ASSYGGATDTQY
TRBV25-1	.	TRBJ2-2	ASGESRGRNTGELF
TRBV6-2/TRBV6-3	.	TRBJ2-7	ASTDRSHYEQY
TRBV3-1	.	TRBJ2-2	ASSPGSGVRELF
TRBV5-1	.	TRBJ2-5	ASSDSYRGSQETQY
TRBV5-1	.	TRBJ1-1	ASSLAGGMNTEAF
TRBV7-2	few	TRBJ2-1	ARSRDPQDGEQF
TRBV20-1	.	TRBJ1-3	SAGGRYSGNTIY
TRBV28	many	TRBJ2-3	ASSFGGRTTDTQY
TRBV2	.	TRBJ1-6	ASEQGNNSPLH
TRBV7-2	few	TRBJ2-3	ASSQRSPDTQY
TRBV5-1	.	TRBJ2-2	ASSLDGRNTGELF
TRBV12-3/TRBV12-4	few	TRBJ1-5	ASRGSYQPQH
TRBV27	few	TRBJ2-5	ASSFRASLETQY
TRBV3-1	.	TRBJ1-6	ASNGRDTDSPLH
TRBV4-3	.	TRBJ1-2	ASSQDYLRGDYGYT